This T cell receptor (beta chain) was sequenced during a study of T cells in Graves' hyperthyroidism and ophthalmopathy. Whole-study findings and limits: Ophthalmopathy was told apart from stable hyperthyroidism by a 13 V-J model.

The length of the CDR3 is 15 residues. Germline values: CDR1 SEHNR, CDR2 FQNEAQ (reference sequence). RNA transcripts were the template for amplifying TCR beta CDR3 regions. First-round RT-PCR targeting the TCR CDR3 was performed with the HTBI primer set. TCRdb passed the multiplex PCR reads through MiXCR, listing each CDR3 protein once. Counted here are 550,000 to 600,000 distinct CDR3 sequences, about 43% occurring once; the ten biggest clones make up around 19%. Exclusion of a patient resulted from uncontrolled infection, other autoimmune disease, pregnancy or lactation. Clinical symptoms, serum thyroxine and TRAb, thyroid ultrasound and orbital computed tomography were used for the diagnoses. About this clonotype: Its antigen is currently unknown. This clone may be a read error of a much larger clone one base away.

The sample comprised peripheral blood or thyroid tissue (not recorded which). This chain uses TRBV7-9 with TRBJ2-2, with D possibly matching TRBD2 (6 bases). This TCR was recovered from an adult woman with Graves' disease, either hyperthyroidism or ophthalmopathy (not recorded which). The CDR3 loop is CVSSRERVRTGELFF. Written as DNA, the CDR3 is TGTGTCAGCAGCCGTGAGCGGGTCCGAACCGGGGAGCTGTTTTTT.